The 18 T cell receptor beta chains in this list originate from one sample, sequenced in a study of blood T cell repertoires in COVID-19. Data came from immunoSEQ multiplex PCR; TCRdb stores just in-frame clones and leaves some out. The sample yields a few hundred thousand clones, 90% seen once. Material for sequencing was peripheral blood. Receptors originate from a woman in her sixties with COVID-19, enrolled during active disease.

The chain links TRBV20-1 to TRBJ2-1; 10 bases are shared with TRBD2. Trimming at V came to 6 bases and at J to 11 bases, leaving 4 bases not matched to a gene. Germline CDR1 and CDR2: DFQATT and SNEGSKA (reference sequence). This CDR3 spans 11 amino acids. The CDR3 spells CSAASGGQQFF. CDR3 coding DNA: TGCAGTGCAGCTAGCGGGGGCCAGCAGTTCTTC.

Here the CDR3 DNA reads TGTGCCTGGAGTCCTCGGACAGGGCAAGATCAGCCCCAGCATTTT. Translation: CAWSPRTGQDQPQHF. The V gene is TRBV30, the J gene TRBJ1-5, with 8 bases that match TRBD1. Per germline, CDR1 GTSNPN and CDR2 SVGIG (reference sequence). Trimming cost V 2 bases and J 5 bases; bases outside gene matches: 8. This CDR3 is 15 amino acids long.

This sequence joins TRBV9 and TRBJ1-6; D is uncertain. The CDR3 extends over 14 amino acids. The V end lost 3 bases, the J end lost 11 bases, and 15 bases lay between the germline ends. Germline V lookup: CDR1 SGDLS, CDR2 YYNGEE. The CDR3 loop is CASSARTEVAPLHF. The CDR3 DNA follows: TGTGCCAGCAGCGCCAGGACTGAGGTCGCACCCCTCCACTTT.

The table lists this clone with a count of one. As DNA, the CDR3 is TGTGCCATCAGTGAAGGAGGGGACACTGAAGCTTTCTTT. It is translated as CAISEGGDTEAFF. The rearrangement links TRBV10-3 to TRBJ1-1; possible D gene TRBD1, 5 bases. The germline V gene encodes CDR1 ENHRY and CDR2 SYGVKD. The V end was cut by 3 bases, the J end by 3 bases, with 8 bases between. The CDR3 totals 13 residues.

This clone was seen only once. The CDR3 bases are TGTGCCAGCAGCCGTGACATTGAAGCTTTCTTT. It codes for CASSRDIEAFF. V is TRBV3-1 (or the pseudogene TRBV3-2) and J is TRBJ1-1; D gene unclear. The CDR3 loop spans 11 amino acids. V was cut by 4 bases and J by 7 bases, with 7 bases left in between. CDR1 and CDR2 (germline): LGHDT, YNNKEL (reference sequence).

This clone was seen a handful of times. The chain carries TRBV6-1 and TRBJ2-3, with a weak D call TRBD2 (6 bases). CDR1 and CDR2 (germline): MNHNS, SASEGT. V was trimmed by 3 bases and J by 0 bases, leaving 19 bases between them. CDR3 length: 18 amino acids. CDR3 DNA: TGTGCCAGCAGTGAGCTGGGCGTGGGGAGGATGAGCACAGATACGCAGTATTTT. Protein: CASSELGVGRMSTDTQYF.

This rearrangement joins TRBV2 to TRBJ2-2; possibly TRBD2 for D (6 bases). There are 14 residues in the CDR3. The germline CDR1 and CDR2 sequences are SNHLY and FYNNEI. With 7 bases removed from V and 7 bases from J, the gap between germline ends came to 16 bases. The CDR3 here is CASTEVREVGELFF. The DNA for the CDR3 is TGTGCCAGCACCGAAGTCAGGGAGGTCGGGGAGCTGTTTTTT.

The chain uses TRBV19 and TRBJ2-7; 8 nucleotides match TRBD1. The J segment lost 3 bases and the V segment lost 5 bases, leaving 6 bases of the junction unmatched. The CDR3 contains 14 residues. The V gene's germline CDR1 is LNHDA and CDR2 SQIVND (reference sequence). DNA of the CDR3: TGTGCCAGTAGTTTAACCGGGACAGGCTACGAGCAGTACTTC. Its translation: CASSLTGTGYEQYF.

This sequence joins TRBV6-5 and TRBJ1-2; the D gene is possibly TRBD1 (6 bases). This CDR3 has 13 amino acids. Germline-derived CDR1 and CDR2 are MNHEY and SVGAGI. Trimming removed 1 base at V and 6 bases at J, with 9 bases between. The CDR3 nucleotides read TGTGCCAGCAGTTACTTGGGGGCCGATGGCTACACCTTC. As protein: CASSYLGADGYTF.

The chain couples TRBV7-2 to TRBJ2-3; 8 bases agree with TRBD2. Germline trimming cut 0 bases from V and 2 bases from J; bases unmatched to any gene: 13. From germline, CDR1 is SGHTA and CDR2 FQGNSA. The CDR3 spans 19 residues. The chain's CDR3 is CASSLAPGSQRGPTDTQYF. In DNA, the CDR3 is TGTGCCAGCAGCTTAGCGCCCGGGTCGCAGCGGGGGCCCACAGATACGCAGTATTTT.

The chain recombines TRBV9 with TRBJ2-6, with 8 bases that match TRBD1. After removal of 4 bases from V and 3 bases from J, the junction contained 6 bases not matched to a gene. The CDR3 covers 16 residues. The germline gives CDR1 SGDLS, CDR2 YYNGEE. DNA of the CDR3: TGTGCCAGCAGCAATCGACAGGGGATTGGGGCCAACGTCCTGACTTTC. It translates to CASSNRQGIGANVLTF.

This clone has only a few counts. The chain combines TRBV29-1 with TRBJ2-7; the match to TRBD2 covers 10 bases. V was clipped by 7 bases and J by 5 bases; unmatched bases: 8. CDR3 length: 13 residues. The germline V gene encodes CDR1 SQVTM and CDR2 ANQGSEA. CDR3: CSAWTSGVDEQYF. The CDR3 DNA reads as TGCAGCGCATGGACTAGCGGAGTGGACGAGCAGTACTTC.

V gene TRBV5-1 combines with J gene TRBJ2-5; weak D call: TRBD2 (5 bases). The germline V and J ends were trimmed by 4 bases and 4 bases, with 14 bases remaining between them. Germline V lookup: CDR1 SGHRS, CDR2 YFSETQ. The CDR3 loop spans 14 amino acids. The CDR3 region is CASSRPGIRETQYF. For the CDR3, the DNA is TGCGCCAGCAGCCGACCGGGAATTAGAGAGACCCAGTACTTC.

The chain combines TRBV6-6 with TRBJ1-4, with D unresolved. V was clipped by 6 bases and J by 4 bases, with 9 bases between them. This CDR3 has 13 amino acids. Germline-derived CDR1 and CDR2 are MNHNY and SVGAGI (reference sequence). The CDR3 nucleotides are TGTGCCAGCAGCCTGGGCCGTAATGAAAAACTGTTTTTT. Translating gives CASSLGRNEKLFF.

The rearrangement joins TRBV19 to TRBJ2-1; D uncertain. The length of the CDR3 is 15 residues. Germline loops: CDR1 LNHDA, CDR2 SQIVND (reference sequence). V dropped 8 bases and J dropped 0 bases, with 14 bases sitting between them. The CDR3 loop is CASPPEANSYNEQFF. The DNA for the CDR3 is TGTGCCAGTCCCCCTGAGGCGAACTCCTACAATGAGCAGTTCTTC.

V and J are TRBV10-3 and TRBJ1-1; possible D gene TRBD1, 5 bases. V was shortened by 3 bases and J by 7 bases, with 9 bases between the two germline ends. The CDR3 has 12 residues. Germline-derived CDR1 and CDR2 are ENHRY and SYGVKD. As DNA, the CDR3 is TGTGCCATCAGTGACAGGGCAGGTGAAGCTTTCTTT. Protein product: CAISDRAGEAFF.

The genes are TRBV24-1 and TRBJ2-2; the D is unclear. Germline assignment: CDR1 KGHDR and CDR2 SFDVKD. Trimming took off 0 bases at V and 2 bases at J, with 6 bases between the two ends. The CDR3 sequence is 15 residues long. In nucleotides, the CDR3 is TGTGCCACCAGTGATTTGAACACAAACACCGGGGAGCTGTTTTTT. The encoded protein is CATSDLNTNTGELFF.

The chain is built from TRBV12-3 or TRBV12-4 and TRBJ1-3; TRBD1 is a possible D gene (6 bases). The V and J ends lost 5 bases and 2 bases respectively, with 7 bases between them. The CDR3 loop spans 13 amino acids. Here the CDR3 reads CASSTGTGNTIYF. In nucleotides, the CDR3 is TGTGCCAGCAGTACAGGGACTGGAAACACCATATATTTT.